The 2 T cell receptor beta chains reported below all come from one sample, sequenced in a study of persistence of HIV-infected CD4 T cells. Which antigens these TCRs recognize remains unknown. This was the immunoSEQ version 4 assay in survey mode. Sequencing was performed with immunoSEQ multiplex PCR; in TCRdb, only in-frame clones are kept and a portion is missing. Seen here are 30,000 to 35,000 clones, 75% to 85% observed once, and the top ten hold 18%. An overlapping HIV-1 Gag peptide pool stimulated these cells at about 0.9 ug/peptide/mL. CD40L/CD69 double-negative CD45RO-high memory CD4+ T cells were collected. The sequenced sample was CD4+ T cells sorted from PBMCs after approximately 20-hour stimulation, obtained from a patient who received antiretroviral therapy. Source of these receptors: an adult woman with HIV who was CMV-seropositive.

The CDR3 loop is CASTSGASGSSYEQYF. The DNA for the CDR3 is TGTGCCAGCACCTCAGGGGCTAGCGGGAGTTCCTACGAGCAGTACTTC. This chain joins TRBV28 and TRBJ2-7; 10 bases line up with TRBD2. Germline V gene lookup returns CDR1 MDHEN and CDR2 SYDVKM. This CDR3 is 16 amino acids long. Trimming removed 7 bases from V and 1 base from J; junction bases left unmatched: 10.

V gene TRBV7-2 combines with J gene TRBJ2-2; 9 bases match TRBD1. CDR3 length: 15 amino acids. V shed 5 bases, J shed 4 bases, and the junction held 5 bases outside the gene matches. Germline values: CDR1 SGHTA, CDR2 FQGNSA. The CDR3 region is CASSRGTGSTGELFF. The CDR3 DNA sequence: TGTGCCAGCAGCCGTGGGACAGGGAGCACCGGGGAGCTGTTTTTT.